Presented here are 30 T cell receptor beta chains from one specimen sequenced in a study of shared clonotypes between healthy human individuals. Assay used: immunoSEQ multiplex PCR; TCRdb lists only in-frame clones, some missing. The table lists about 1,800,000 clones, about 95% of them singletons, with 0.9% to 1.5% in the top ten. Naive CD8 cells lacked CD45RO and underwent positive selection for CCR7, leaving out terminally differentiated effector memory CD45RA+ cells. What was sequenced was naive CD8+ T cells sorted from blood. The receptors come from a man younger than 35 in good health.

The gene calls are TRBV13 and TRBJ2-1; 8 bases align to TRBD2. Germline CDR1 PRHDT, CDR2 FYEKMQ (reference sequence). The CDR3 is 14 residues long. With V trimmed by 3 bases and J by 7 bases, 5 bases remained unmatched. CDR3 in DNA: TGTGCCAGCAGCTTTGGACTAGCCGGTAATGAGCAGTTCTTC. It translates to CASSFGLAGNEQFF.

The chain has TRBV7-9 and TRBJ1-6; 9 positions match TRBD1. Germline-derived CDR1 and CDR2 are SEHNR and FQNEAQ (reference sequence). This CDR3 is built from 16 residues. V gave up 4 bases and J gave up 5 bases; unmatched junction bases: 6. CDR3 bases: TGTGCCAGCAGCTCCCGGACAGGGGAACATAATTCACCCCTCCACTTT. Encoded protein: CASSSRTGEHNSPLHF.

The chain links TRBV7-6 to TRBJ2-7, with D uncertain. Trimming took 3 bases from V and 5 from J, leaving 14 bases between them. The CDR3 spans 14 residues. Germline values: CDR1 SGHVS, CDR2 FNYEAQ. The CDR3 reads CASSFRITTNEQYF. The CDR3 nucleotides read TGTGCCAGCAGCTTCCGGATTACAACCAACGAGCAGTACTTC.

This sequence joins TRBV4-1 and TRBJ1-1; D remains unclear. There are 14 residues in the CDR3. V was pared by 3 bases and J by 1 base, with 9 bases between. Germline V gives CDR1 MGHRA, CDR2 YSYEKL. DNA for the CDR3: TGCGCCAGCAGCCAGGTCATGGAGAACACTGAAGCTTTCTTT. Translated: CASSQVMENTEAFF.

V gene TRBV6-5 combines with J gene TRBJ2-7; D is unclear. Germline V gene lookup returns CDR1 MNHEY and CDR2 SVGAGI. The CDR3 length is 15 residues. Trimming removed 2 bases at V and 0 bases at J, with 11 bases between. CDR3 DNA: TGTGCCAGCAGTTACGGATCTATTAGCTCCTACGAGCAGTACTTC. This translates into CASSYGSISSYEQYF.

The gene calls are TRBV4-3 and TRBJ2-1; 7 bases fit TRBD2. Germline CDR1 LGHNA, CDR2 YSLEER. The J segment lost 5 bases and the V segment lost 4 bases, leaving 8 bases of the junction unmatched. The CDR3 is made up of 15 amino acids. The CDR3 spells CASSLLTSPNNEQFF. The DNA for the CDR3 is TGCGCCAGCAGCCTGCTGACTAGCCCTAACAATGAGCAGTTCTTC.

The V call is TRBV7-6, the J call TRBJ2-5; D is uncertain. The length of the CDR3 is 14 residues. Between the trimmed V and J ends, which lost 5 bases and 5 bases, there was a span of 15 bases. The V gene's germline CDR1 is SGHVS and CDR2 FNYEAQ. The CDR3 sequence: CASSPLRAGETQYF. CDR3 coding DNA: TGTGCCAGCAGCCCACTTAGAGCCGGGGAGACCCAGTACTTC. The full variable domain, rest sourced from reference TRBV7-6 and TRBJ2-5, is GAGVSQSPRYKVTKRGQDVALRCDPISGHVSLYWYRQALGQGPEFLTYFNYEAQQDKSGLPNDRFSAERPEGSISTLTIQRTEQRDSAMYRCASSPLRAGETQYFGPGTRLLVL.

V and J are TRBV5-7 and TRBJ2-1, with TRBD1 matching 7 bases. TRBV5-7 belongs to the ORF category, with a function that is uncertain. The junction had 4 bases not matched to a gene; V was cut back by 0 bases and J by 4 bases. The CDR3 extends over 15 amino acids. For the CDR3, the DNA is TGTGCCAGCAGCTTGGAGGGGGCAGAGTACAATGAGCAGTTCTTC. This encodes CASSLEGAEYNEQFF.

This clone is a singleton in its sample. The chain is built from TRBV7-6 and TRBJ1-2; the D is unclear. CDR3 length: 14 amino acids. Trimming pared 4 bases from V and 4 bases from J, leaving 13 bases between. Germline values: CDR1 SGHVS, CDR2 FNYEAQ. As DNA, the CDR3 is TGTGCCAGCAGCTCCTCTTTAGGGTCCTATGGCTACACCTTC. Its protein is CASSSSLGSYGYTF.

V usage is TRBV5-1 and J usage is TRBJ2-7; possibly TRBD1 or TRBD2 for D (5 bases each). The germline V and J ends were trimmed by 0 bases and 3 bases, with 13 bases remaining between them. Germline CDR1 reads SGHRS; CDR2 reads YFSETQ. CDR3 length: 15 residues. The CDR3 loop is CASSLDDSGNYEQYF. The CDR3 DNA follows: TGCGCCAGCAGCTTGGATGACAGCGGAAACTACGAGCAGTACTTC.

In the case of this clone: The sample has other DNA sequences that encode this CDR3 too. The genes are TRBV6-5 and TRBJ1-1, with D unresolved. From germline, CDR1 is MNHEY and CDR2 SVGAGI. The germline V and J ends were trimmed by 2 bases and 2 bases, with 6 bases remaining between them. The CDR3 runs 13 residues. The CDR3 coding sequence is TGTGCCAGCAGTTACGGGATCAACACTGAAGCTTTCTTT. Encoded protein: CASSYGINTEAFF.

This clone was seen a single time. The V and J genes are TRBV30 and TRBJ1-1; D ambiguous. Trimming cost V 0 bases and J 6 bases, with 17 bases left between them. The CDR3 sequence is 15 residues long. CDR1 and CDR2 (germline): GTSNPN, SVGIG (reference sequence). Here the CDR3 reads CAWSVERAKGPEAFF. DNA of the CDR3: TGTGCCTGGAGTGTAGAGCGCGCAAAAGGGCCTGAAGCTTTCTTT.

The chain employs TRBV9 and TRBJ2-2; 8 positions match TRBD2. V shed 3 bases and J 6 bases; nucleotides not matched to a gene: 7. The CDR3 length is 15 residues. The germline V gene has CDR1 SGDLS and CDR2 YYNGEE. The CDR3: CASSESGGPAGELFF. CDR3 nucleotides: TGTGCCAGCAGCGAGTCGGGGGGGCCTGCCGGGGAGCTGTTTTTT.

Regarding this clone: It is unclear where the CDR3 begins or ends on the DNA, so no DNA is shown, and the CDR3 is as TCRdb lists it. The V and J genes are TRBV6-1 and TRBJ2-5; TRBD1 was called by the table and not checked on the DNA. Germline CDR1 is MNHNS and CDR2 is SASEGT. The CDR3 length equals 14 residues, ends included. The CDR3 reads CASSTSVAEETQYF.

This chain uses TRBV19 with TRBJ2-5, with a weak D call TRBD1 (6 bases). The CDR3 consists of 15 residues. Between the trimmed V and J ends, which lost 3 bases and 3 bases, there was a span of 14 bases. CDR1 and CDR2 (germline): LNHDA, SQIVND (reference sequence). CDR3 nucleotide sequence: TGTGCCAGTAGTATCGAACAGGGCCACGAAGAGACCCAGTACTTC. This sequence encodes CASSIEQGHEETQYF.

The chain joins TRBV11-2 to TRBJ2-5; 10 bases map to TRBD1. Unmatched junction bases numbered 3, after V lost 2 bases and J lost 0 bases. Germline values: CDR1 SGHAT, CDR2 FQNNGV. The CDR3 spans 16 residues. The CDR3 spells CASSLFGTGDQETQYF. The CDR3 DNA reads TGTGCCAGCAGCTTATTTGGGACAGGGGACCAAGAGACCCAGTACTTC. The complete variable domain, with remaining parts taken from reference TRBV11-2 and TRBJ2-5, reads EAGVAQSPRYKIIEKRQSVAFWCNPISGHATLYWYQQILGQGPKLLIQFQNNGVVDDSQLPKDRFSAERLKGVDSTLKIQPAKLEDSAVYLCASSLFGTGDQETQYFGPGTRLLVL.

J is TRBJ1-2 and V is TRBV2; D gene unclear. V lost 2 bases to trimming and J lost 0 bases, with 7 bases between them. Germline V gene data show CDR1 as SNHLY and CDR2 as FYNNEI. CDR3 length equals 14 residues. CDR3 sequence: CASSEYDTNYGYTF. CDR3 bases: TGTGCCAGCAGTGAATACGACACTAACTATGGCTACACCTTC.

The chain is built from TRBV6-1 and TRBJ1-6, with 7 bases that match TRBD1. The CDR3 length is 14 residues. The J segment lost 6 bases and the V segment lost 7 bases, leaving 6 bases of the junction unmatched. CDR1 and CDR2 from the germline V gene are MNHNS and SASEGT. For the CDR3, the DNA is TGTGCCAGCAATGGACAGGTCCTTAATTCACCCCTCCACTTT. It codes for CASNGQVLNSPLHF.

The chain joins TRBV6-5 to TRBJ2-5, with D perhaps TRBD1 (5 bases). With 0 bases removed from V and 0 bases from J, the gap between germline ends came to 11 bases. There are 16 residues in the CDR3. From germline, CDR1 is MNHEY and CDR2 SVGAGI. The CDR3 loop reads CASSYSVTAYQETQYF. CDR3 DNA: TGTGCCAGCAGTTACTCTGTGACAGCCTACCAAGAGACCCAGTACTTC.

The V and J genes are TRBV14 and TRBJ1-1; tentatively, D is TRBD1 (5 bases). The V end lost 0 bases, the J end lost 4 bases, and 15 bases lay between the germline ends. CDR1 and CDR2 from the germline V gene are SGHDN and FVKESK. The CDR3 runs to 16 residues. CDR3: CASSQDGEGLATEAFF. In nucleotides, the CDR3 is TGTGCCAGCAGCCAAGATGGCGAGGGGTTAGCCACTGAAGCTTTCTTT. Complete variable domain (other parts from reference TRBV14 and TRBJ1-1): EAGVTQFPSHSVIEKGQTVTLRCDPISGHDNLYWYRRVMGKEIKFLLHFVKESKQDESGMPNNRFLAERTGGTYSTLKVQPAELEDSGVYFCASSQDGEGLATEAFFGQGTRLTVV.

This chain links TRBV6-6 with TRBJ2-7; D assignment may be TRBD1 or TRBD2 (6 bases each). This CDR3 contains 13 residues. Germline CDR1 is MNHNY and CDR2 is SVGAGI (reference sequence). Trimming stripped 5 bases from V and 3 bases from J, with 11 bases between. The CDR3 spells CASSTGTHYEQYF. CDR3 bases: TGTGCCAGCAGTACAGGGACTCACTACGAGCAGTACTTC.

This chain connects TRBV7-2 to TRBJ1-3; the match to TRBD1 covers 8 bases. From germline, CDR1 is SGHTA and CDR2 FQGNSA. This CDR3 is built from 18 residues. The junction had 10 bases not matched to a gene; V was cut back by 1 base and J by 2 bases. CDR3 DNA sequence: TGTGCCAGCAGCTTAGATGGCGTCGTCAGGGGGCCTGGAAACACCATATATTTT. This sequence encodes CASSLDGVVRGPGNTIYF.

The chain employs TRBV29-1 and TRBJ2-1; 10 nucleotides agree with TRBD1. The germline CDR1 and CDR2 sequences are SQVTM and ANQGSEA. The CDR3 totals 14 residues. The CDR3 loop reads CSATRQGAYNEQFF. In DNA form, the CDR3 reads TGCAGTGCAACTCGACAGGGGGCGTACAATGAGCAGTTCTTC.

The V call is TRBV4-1, the J call TRBJ2-7; the D gene is possibly TRBD1 (6 bases). V lost 2 bases and J lost 3, with 14 bases in between. This CDR3 has 15 amino acids. Germline V lookup: CDR1 MGHRA, CDR2 YSYEKL. The CDR3: CASSQKAGARYEQYF. In DNA form, the CDR3 reads TGCGCCAGCAGCCAAAAGGCAGGGGCTCGCTACGAGCAGTACTTC.

V is TRBV7-6 and J is TRBJ2-7, with D perhaps TRBD1 or TRBD2 (5 bases each). Germline loops: CDR1 SGHVS, CDR2 FNYEAQ. V was pared by 5 bases and J by 5 bases, with 13 bases between. The CDR3 contains 13 residues. The chain's CDR3 is CASSHNRGDEQYF. CDR3 nucleotides: TGTGCCAGCAGCCACAACCGGGGCGACGAGCAGTACTTC. The full variable domain, with the rest looked up from reference TRBV7-6 and TRBJ2-7, is GAGVSQSPRYKVTKRGQDVALRCDPISGHVSLYWYRQALGQGPEFLTYFNYEAQQDKSGLPNDRFSAERPEGSISTLTIQRTEQRDSAMYRCASSHNRGDEQYFGPGTRLTVT.

This chain uses TRBV27 with TRBJ2-2; D possibly corresponds to TRBD1 (5 bases). The CDR3 consists of 14 residues. The V and J ends lost 3 bases and 2 bases respectively, with 7 bases between them. Germline V gives CDR1 MNHEY, CDR2 SMNVEV (reference sequence). CDR3 residues: CASSFDSNTGELFF. Here the CDR3 DNA reads TGTGCCAGCAGTTTCGACAGTAACACCGGGGAGCTGTTTTTT.

The chain combines TRBV5-6 with TRBJ1-1; 8 bases map to TRBD1. V lost 3 bases, J lost 1 base, and 5 bases stayed unmatched. There are 15 residues in the CDR3. Germline CDR1 and CDR2: SGHDT and YYEEEE. This CDR3 is CASSSFGQGNTEAFF. The CDR3 nucleotides are TGTGCCAGCAGCTCATTCGGACAGGGGAACACTGAAGCTTTCTTT.

The V call is TRBV4-1, the J call TRBJ2-1, with 12 bases that match TRBD1. V lost 0 bases to trimming and J lost 10 bases; unmatched junction nucleotides: 7. Germline V gene data show CDR1 as MGHRA and CDR2 as YSYEKL. There are 16 residues in the CDR3. Here the CDR3 DNA reads TGCGCCAGCAGCCAAGATAGGGGGACAGGGGGCTGGGAGCAGTTCTTC. This translates into CASSQDRGTGGWEQFF.

V usage is TRBV7-6 and J usage is TRBJ2-7; D assignment may be TRBD1 or TRBD2 (5 bases each). The CDR3 sequence is 13 residues long. Looked up from germline, CDR1 is SGHVS and CDR2 is FNYEAQ. Trimming left V 4 bases short and J 3 bases short, with 10 bases between. The CDR3 loop reads CASSSWDGYEQYF. In DNA, the CDR3 is TGTGCCAGCAGCTCTTGGGACGGCTACGAGCAGTACTTC.

This sequence joins TRBV5-8 and TRBJ1-6, with D possibly matching TRBD1 (6 bases). Trimming took off 4 bases at V and 6 bases at J, with 14 bases between the two ends. Germline CDR1 SGHTS, CDR2 YDEGEE. There are 15 residues in the CDR3. CDR3: CASSAPTGFNSPLHF. In DNA form, the CDR3 reads TGTGCCAGCAGCGCACCGACAGGATTTAATTCACCCCTCCACTTT.